The next 14 T cell receptor beta chains were all read from a single sample in a study of cytomegalovirus exposure and HLA in healthy donors. Profiling relied on immunoSEQ multiplex PCR, and the TCRdb table lists in-frame clones only, not all of them. Of about 360,000 clones in the sample, about nine tenths were seen once. The material sequenced was PBMCs. These receptors originate from a woman between 18 and 30 years old in good health and CMV-seronegative.

The rearrangement links TRBV30 to TRBJ1-1, with D perhaps TRBD1 (5 bases). Per germline, CDR1 GTSNPN and CDR2 SVGIG (reference sequence). The V gene lost 4 bases and the J gene lost 1 base, with 16 bases spanning the gap. This CDR3 is built from 15 residues. CDR3: CAWTRTNRPNTEAFF. Here the CDR3 DNA reads TGTGCCTGGACCCGAACGAACAGGCCGAACACTGAAGCTTTCTTT.

V is TRBV6-4 and J is TRBJ1-5; D remains unclear. Trimming stripped 7 bases from V and 3 bases from J, with 22 bases between. The CDR3 covers 17 residues. Germline lookup yields CDR1 MRHNA and CDR2 SNTAGT. CDR3 loop: CASIHLLTGESNQPQHF. The CDR3, as DNA: TGTGCCAGCATCCACTTACTTACGGGAGAATCCAATCAGCCCCAGCATTTT.

The CDR3: CASSPDRTYEQYF. The CDR3 DNA sequence: TGTGCCAGCAGCCCGGACAGGACCTACGAGCAGTACTTC. The chain carries TRBV5-4 and TRBJ2-7, with 7 bases aligning to TRBD1. The junction had 3 bases not matched to a gene; V was cut back by 4 bases and J by 2 bases. Germline V gene sequence: CDR1 SGHNT, CDR2 YYREEE (reference sequence). This CDR3 is built from 13 residues.

V usage is TRBV7-6 and J usage is TRBJ2-2; maybe TRBD1 (5 bases). Germline-derived CDR1 and CDR2 are SGHVS and FNYEAQ. The ends were cut back, 1 base at V and 0 bases at J, with 9 bases in the middle. The CDR3 covers 16 residues. CDR3 DNA sequence: TGTGCCAGCAGCTTAGGACCAGGGACGAACACCGGGGAGCTGTTTTTT. Encoded protein: CASSLGPGTNTGELFF.

This rearrangement joins TRBV27 to TRBJ1-2; 7 bases fit TRBD1. V trimming: 0 bases; J trimming: 7 bases; junction bases outside the gene matches: 2. The CDR3 is made up of 13 amino acids. Germline V CDR1 and CDR2: MNHEY, SMNVEV (reference sequence). DNA of the CDR3: TGTGCCAGCAGTTTATCAGGGGGCGCTGGCTACACCTTC. The encoded protein is CASSLSGGAGYTF.

The chain recombines TRBV28 with TRBJ2-5; 10 bases agree with TRBD1. Per the germline V gene, CDR1 is MDHEN and CDR2 is SYDVKM. J lost 0 bases, V lost 2 bases, and 9 bases had no gene match. The CDR3 runs 18 residues. The CDR3 DNA reads as TGTGCCAGCAGTTTACAAATCGGACAGGGGGTAGACCAAGAGACCCAGTACTTC. This codes for CASSLQIGQGVDQETQYF.

V usage is TRBV4-1 and J usage is TRBJ1-5; TRBD1 matches at 8 bases. The CDR3 totals 15 residues. Trimming removed 3 bases from V and 4 bases from J; junction bases left unmatched: 5. Germline V lookup: CDR1 MGHRA, CDR2 YSYEKL. CDR3 sequence (DNA): TGCGCCAGCAGCCAGAAGACAGGGGTTAATCAGCCCCAGCATTTT. Translated: CASSQKTGVNQPQHF.

The rearrangement joins TRBV21-1 to TRBJ2-1; TRBD2, the D gene given by the table, was not confirmed from the DNA. TRBV21-1 is marked as a pseudogene. The CDR3 consists of 18 residues. The CDR3 loop is CASSKVGTSGSRDNEQFF. CDR3 sequence (DNA): TGTGCCAGCAGCAAAGTGGGGACTAGCGGGAGTAGGGACAATGAGCAGTTCTTC.

The rearrangement links TRBV5-6 to TRBJ1-4, with D tentatively TRBD1 (5 bases). CDR3 length equals 16 residues. The V end was cut by 2 bases, the J end by 5 bases, with 16 bases between. Per germline, CDR1 SGHDT and CDR2 YYEEEE. CDR3 nucleotide sequence: TGTGCCAGCAGCTTTATGTCCGGGGGAGGGAATGAAAAACTGTTTTTT. Amino acid sequence: CASSFMSGGGNEKLFF.

The V gene is TRBV9, the J gene TRBJ2-5, with D possibly being TRBD2 (6 bases). Trimming removed 4 bases at V and 3 bases at J, with 16 bases between. CDR1 is SGDLS, CDR2 YYNGEE, per germline. The CDR3 loop spans 15 amino acids. The DNA for the CDR3 is TGTGCCAGCAGCCCTTCCGGGACTCCTGAAGAGACCCAGTACTTC. Protein: CASSPSGTPEETQYF.

The V gene is TRBV6-4, the J gene TRBJ2-3; TRBD2 agrees at 9 bases. Germline V gene lookup returns CDR1 MRHNA and CDR2 SNTAGT. The trim removed 7 bases at V and 1 base at J, leaving 3 bases unmatched. CDR3 length: 14 amino acids. CDR3 loop: CASKRGVGTDTQYF. CDR3 nucleotide sequence: TGTGCCAGCAAGCGGGGGGTTGGCACAGATACGCAGTATTTT.

The chain joins TRBV27 to TRBJ1-1; no reliable D call. CDR1 MNHEY and CDR2 SMNVEV come from the germline V gene (reference sequence). This CDR3 spans 13 amino acids. V lost 5 bases to trimming and J lost 5 bases, with 12 bases between them. CDR3 DNA sequence: TGTGCCAGCAGTCTTTGGGCAGAGACTGAAGCTTTCTTT. It translates to CASSLWAETEAFF.

This CDR3 is CAFNFGMNTEAFF. The DNA of the CDR3 is TGTGCCTTTAACTTTGGTATGAACACTGAAGCTTTCTTT. This chain links TRBV30 with TRBJ1-1; D is ambiguous. This CDR3 comprises 13 residues. V lost 7 bases and J lost 0, with 12 bases in between. Germline V CDR1 and CDR2: GTSNPN, SVGIG (reference sequence).

The chain combines TRBV2 with TRBJ1-1; 9 bases are a match to TRBD1. CDR3 length: 14 amino acids. CDR1 SNHLY and CDR2 FYNNEI come from the germline V gene. Trimming cost V 8 bases and J 0 bases; bases outside gene matches: 4. CDR3 bases: TGTGCCAGCTACAGGGGGCCCATGAACACTGAAGCTTTCTTT. Translating it yields CASYRGPMNTEAFF.